The text below deals with one TCR beta chain. What it recognizes is unknown. The data derive from a study of a mutant IDH1 vaccine in newly diagnosed glioma. With V trimmed by 8 bases and J by 5 bases, 5 bases remained unmatched. The CDR3 contains 13 residues. In germline, CDR1 is SNHLY, CDR2 FYNNEI. Time point defined: week 35, safety follow-up. Doses of 300 ug of mutant IDH1 20-mer peptide were given with topical imiquimod. TCRdb's copy holds only in-frame clones and misses some; the assay was immunoSEQ multiplex PCR. The profile shows some 63,000 clones, 60% to 75% of them singletons. Material: PBMCs, obtained from a glioma patient whose treatment included an IDH1 peptide vaccine. The J gene is TRBJ2-2, the V gene TRBV2; 7 bases fit TRBD1. This TCR was sampled from a man over 45 with glioma. CDR3 loop: CASVRGTTGELFF. The CDR3 nucleotides read TGTGCCAGCGTCAGGGGGACAACCGGGGAGCTGTTTTTT.